The 30 T cell receptor beta chains given below trace back to one sample, sequenced in a study of shared clonotypes between healthy human individuals. TCRdb's copy holds only in-frame clones and misses some; the assay was immunoSEQ multiplex PCR. The sample contains hundreds of thousands of clones, around three quarters of which appear only once. The sequenced sample was memory CD4+ T cells sorted from blood. Subset: CD45RA-negative fraction. These receptors all come from a woman aged 25 to 45 in good health.

A single count supports this clone. V and J are TRBV25-1 and TRBJ2-3, with 13 bases that match TRBD2. With 6 bases clipped from V and 4 bases from J, the junction kept 7 bases outside the gene matches. The germline V gene encodes CDR1 MGHDK and CDR2 SYGVNS. There are 16 residues in the CDR3. CDR3 DNA: TGTGCCAGCAGAGGACTAGCGGGAGAGGTGCCAGATACGCAGTATTTT. It is translated as CASRGLAGEVPDTQYF.

In its sample, this clone was seen once. The rearrangement links TRBV12-5 to TRBJ1-1; 10 bases align to TRBD1. This CDR3 contains 16 residues. V trimming: 6 bases; J trimming: 1 base; junction bases outside the gene matches: 8. Germline lookup yields CDR1 LGHNT and CDR2 FRNRAP. The CDR3: CASGEGTGARNTEAFF. The CDR3 DNA is TGTGCTAGTGGCGAGGGGACAGGGGCTAGGAACACTGAAGCTTTCTTT.

The CDR3 loop is CASGYRAPEAFF. The CDR3 DNA follows: TGTGCCAGCGGATACAGGGCTCCTGAAGCTTTCTTT. This chain links TRBV28 with TRBJ1-1; perhaps TRBD1 as D (6 bases). The germline CDR1 and CDR2 sequences are MDHEN and SYDVKM. The CDR3 contains 12 residues. Trimming shortened V by 8 bases and J by 6 bases, and 13 bases separated the two germline ends.

The rearrangement links TRBV6-1 to TRBJ2-2; 13 bases are shared with TRBD2. The germline V gene encodes CDR1 MNHNS and CDR2 SASEGT. The length of the CDR3 is 17 residues. The V gene end was trimmed by 2 bases and the J gene end by 4 bases; junction bases not matched to a gene: 4. The CDR3 is CASSESGTSGTTGELFF. Here the CDR3 DNA reads TGTGCCAGCAGTGAATCCGGGACTAGCGGGACCACCGGGGAGCTGTTTTTT.

This clone has a single count. DNA of the CDR3: TGTGCCAGCAGCCACTACCGACAGGGTAATCAGCCCCAGCATTTT. Its translation is CASSHYRQGNQPQHF. This rearrangement joins TRBV7-8 to TRBJ1-5; 7 nucleotides align to TRBD1. Germline V gene data show CDR1 as SGHVS and CDR2 as FQNEAQ. The V segment lost 5 bases and the J segment 4 bases; nucleotides outside the gene matches: 8. This CDR3 has 15 residues.

V usage is TRBV9 and J usage is TRBJ2-7; perhaps TRBD2 as D (6 bases). The germline V and J ends were trimmed by 0 bases and 0 bases, with 13 bases remaining between them. Germline V lookup: CDR1 SGDLS, CDR2 YYNGEE. The CDR3 has 16 amino acids. In DNA form, the CDR3 reads TGTGCCAGCAGCGTAGAGGGTAGCGGCTACTCCTACGAGCAGTACTTC. The encoded protein is CASSVEGSGYSYEQYF.

The gene calls are TRBV19 and TRBJ1-3; D remains unclear. Trimming pared 6 bases from V and 2 bases from J, leaving 20 bases between. The CDR3 is made up of 17 amino acids. Germline-derived CDR1 and CDR2 are LNHDA and SQIVND (reference sequence). The CDR3: CASSPGPAIAPGNTIYF. In nucleotides, the CDR3 is TGTGCCAGTAGCCCCGGGCCCGCTATAGCCCCTGGAAACACCATATATTTT.

This clone was detected only once. The chain couples TRBV30 to TRBJ2-1; TRBD2 matches at 11 bases. From germline, CDR1 is GTSNPN and CDR2 SVGIG (reference sequence). CDR3 length: 18 amino acids. J lost 2 bases, V lost 0 bases, and 9 bases had no gene match. This chain's CDR3 is CAWSVPLAGVRPYNEQFF. The CDR3 bases are TGTGCCTGGAGTGTACCACTAGCGGGAGTTCGTCCCTACAATGAGCAGTTCTTC.

The genes are TRBV19 and TRBJ1-1, with D tentatively TRBD1 (6 bases). V was pared by 5 bases and J by 4 bases, with 14 bases between. Per the germline V gene, CDR1 is LNHDA and CDR2 is SQIVND (reference sequence). There are 14 residues in the CDR3. The CDR3 reads CASSQRQEGTEAFF. Written as DNA, the CDR3 is TGTGCCAGTAGTCAAAGACAGGAGGGCACTGAAGCTTTCTTT. Based on the CDR3 plus reference TRBV19 and TRBJ1-1, the full variable domain is DGGITQSPKYLFRKEGQNVTLSCEQNLNHDAMYWYRQDPGQGLRLIYYSQIVNDFQKGDIAEGYSVSREKKESFPLTVTSAQKNPTAFYLCASSQRQEGTEAFFGQGTRLTVV.

The chain joins TRBV10-1 to TRBJ2-3; TRBD2 agrees at 12 bases. V was pared by 3 bases and J by 14 bases, with 6 bases of the junction left unmatched. The germline gives CDR1 WNHNN, CDR2 SYGVQD (reference sequence). The CDR3 consists of 13 residues. DNA of the CDR3: TGCGCCAGCAGTGATAGAGGACTAGCGGGATCGTATTTT. Its protein is CASSDRGLAGSYF.

The chain has TRBV29-1 and TRBJ1-1, with D unclear. Trimming stripped 3 bases from V and 6 bases from J, with 11 bases between. The CDR3 extends over 12 amino acids. Germline V gene sequence: CDR1 SQVTM, CDR2 ANQGSEA. The CDR3 region is CSVDSASAEAFF. In DNA, the CDR3 is TGCAGCGTTGATTCGGCCTCGGCTGAAGCTTTCTTT.

The chain links TRBV28 to TRBJ2-5; D perhaps matches TRBD1 (6 bases). Germline assignment: CDR1 MDHEN and CDR2 SYDVKM. This CDR3 is 15 amino acids long. The V end lost 3 bases, the J end lost 2 bases, and 13 bases lay between the germline ends. Here the CDR3 reads CASSFRQVRQETQYF. CDR3 sequence (DNA): TGTGCCAGCAGTTTTAGACAGGTTCGACAAGAGACCCAGTACTTC.

The chain joins TRBV25-1 to TRBJ1-5; D ambiguous. Germline V CDR1 and CDR2: MGHDK, SYGVNS. Trimming left V 3 bases short and J 9 bases short, with 6 bases between. The CDR3 runs 11 residues. The CDR3, as DNA: TGTGCCAGCAGTGACTCAGGGCCCCAGCATTTT. This encodes CASSDSGPQHF.

The V and J genes are TRBV6-1 and TRBJ2-2, with TRBD2 matching 9 bases. The length of the CDR3 is 18 residues. CDR1 is MNHNS, CDR2 SASEGT, per germline. Trimming cost V 4 bases and J 0 bases; bases outside gene matches: 9. CDR3 sequence: CASSVRGRGEPNTGELFF. CDR3 nucleotide sequence: TGTGCCAGCAGTGTTCGCGGGAGGGGAGAACCGAACACCGGGGAGCTGTTTTTT.

This sequence joins TRBV5-6 and TRBJ2-7; D tentatively reads TRBD1 or TRBD2 (5 bases each). Germline V gene data show CDR1 as SGHDT and CDR2 as YYEEEE. The CDR3 covers 15 residues. Deletions cut 4 bases from V and 0 bases from J, with 14 bases between. CDR3 amino acids: CASSKGPRGSYEQYF. The CDR3 DNA follows: TGTGCCAGCAGCAAGGGACCCCGCGGCTCCTACGAGCAGTACTTC.

The rearrangement uses TRBV20-1 and TRBJ2-7; D is possibly TRBD2 (5 bases). The V gene's germline CDR1 is DFQATT and CDR2 SNEGSKA (reference sequence). This CDR3 has 11 residues. Trimming cost V 7 bases and J 5 bases, with 12 bases left between them. The CDR3 sequence is CSGAGPDEQYF. The CDR3 bases are TGCAGTGGCGCGGGCCCAGACGAGCAGTACTTC.

The chain recombines TRBV28 with TRBJ2-2, with D maybe TRBD2 (6 bases). Deletions cut 5 bases from V and 0 bases from J, with 13 bases between. From germline, CDR1 is MDHEN and CDR2 SYDVKM. The length of the CDR3 is 16 residues. The CDR3 DNA reads as TGTGCCAGCAGTCAGCGGGTCCCAACGAACACCGGGGAGCTGTTTTTT. This sequence encodes CASSQRVPTNTGELFF.

This chain links TRBV6-5 with TRBJ1-4; D gene uncertain. The CDR3 sequence is 16 residues long. V shed 2 bases and J shed 0 bases, with 10 bases lying between them. CDR1 is MNHEY, CDR2 SVGAGI, per germline. CDR3 coding DNA: TGTGCCAGCAGTTACCGGCTTGCAACAACTAATGAAAAACTGTTTTTT. This codes for CASSYRLATTNEKLFF.

The gene calls are TRBV14 and TRBJ2-5; 7 bases agree with TRBD1. Germline loops: CDR1 SGHDN, CDR2 FVKESK. The length of the CDR3 is 16 residues. J gave up 2 bases and V 1 base, and 7 bases lay outside the gene matches. The CDR3 DNA reads TGTGCCAGCAGCCAAGTAATAGGCAGGGGGCAAGAGACCCAGTACTTC. As protein: CASSQVIGRGQETQYF. The whole variable domain, filled in from reference TRBV14 and TRBJ2-5, reads EAGVTQFPSHSVIEKGQTVTLRCDPISGHDNLYWYRRVMGKEIKFLLHFVKESKQDESGMPNNRFLAERTGGTYSTLKVQPAELEDSGVYFCASSQVIGRGQETQYFGPGTRLLVL.

The V call is TRBV15, the J call TRBJ2-7; a weak D match, TRBD2 (6 bases). Germline values: CDR1 LNHNV, CDR2 YYDKDF (reference sequence). With 0 bases removed from V and 9 bases from J, the gap between germline ends came to 15 bases. The CDR3 totals 14 residues. The CDR3 sequence is CATSRDLEGGWQYF. The CDR3, as DNA: TGTGCCACCAGCAGAGATCTGGAGGGAGGATGGCAGTACTTC.

The chain has TRBV5-6 and TRBJ1-2; TRBD1 is a possible D gene (6 bases). The CDR3 has 15 residues. V lost 4 bases to trimming and J lost 5 bases, with 18 bases between them. Germline V gives CDR1 SGHDT, CDR2 YYEEEE. The CDR3 nucleotides are TGTGCCAGCAGCCCAAAGACAGGCCACTCTTATGGCTACACCTTC. Its protein is CASSPKTGHSYGYTF.

On this clone itself: Other DNA sequences in the sample encode the same CDR3. The chain combines TRBV7-2 with TRBJ2-7; maybe TRBD2 (6 bases). The V gene lost 5 bases and the J gene lost 0 bases, with 14 bases spanning the gap. The CDR3 consists of 15 residues. Germline V gene sequence: CDR1 SGHTA, CDR2 FQGNSA. DNA of the CDR3: TGTGCCAGCAGCCCACTAGCTCTCCTCTCCTACGAGCAGTACTTC. Residues: CASSPLALLSYEQYF.

The rearrangement uses TRBV2 and TRBJ2-7; D might be TRBD1 or TRBD2, each matching 5 bases. V was pared by 2 bases and J by 5 bases, with 13 bases between. CDR3 size: 14 residues. Germline V gene lookup returns CDR1 SNHLY and CDR2 FYNNEI. CDR3 sequence reads: CASSELGDGDEQYF. As DNA, the CDR3 is TGTGCCAGCAGTGAACTGGGGGATGGGGACGAGCAGTACTTC.

This clone was detected once. The J gene is TRBJ2-1, the V gene TRBV9; 10 bases match TRBD1. Losses at the gene ends were 6 bases for V and 2 bases for J; bases not matched to a gene: 8. Germline CDR1 is SGDLS and CDR2 is YYNGEE. The CDR3 has 16 amino acids. The CDR3 region is CASTPSGTGAYNEQFF. The CDR3 DNA is TGTGCCAGCACCCCTAGTGGGACAGGGGCCTACAATGAGCAGTTCTTC.

V usage is TRBV6-1 and J usage is TRBJ2-7, with unresolved D. CDR1 and CDR2 (germline): MNHNS, SASEGT. The V and J ends lost 2 bases and 4 bases respectively, with 15 bases between them. The CDR3 runs 15 residues. The CDR3 loop reads CASSELGPGPYEQYF. The CDR3 DNA reads TGTGCCAGCAGTGAATTAGGGCCAGGCCCTTACGAGCAGTACTTC.

This clone occurred a few times. The chain employs TRBV5-1 and TRBJ1-2, with D tentatively TRBD1 (5 bases). The CDR3 is 14 residues long. The V and J ends lost 4 bases and 4 bases respectively, with 14 bases between them. Germline CDR1 reads SGHRS; CDR2 reads YFSETQ. The CDR3 nucleotides are TGCGCCAGCAGCCCCGGGACGGAAGGCTATGGCTACACCTTC. Its translation: CASSPGTEGYGYTF. Full variable domain (remainder filled in from reference TRBV5-1 and TRBJ1-2): KAGVTQTPRYLIKTRGQQVTLSCSPISGHRSVSWYQQTPGQGLQFLFEYFSETQRNKGNFPGRFSGRQFSNSRSEMNVSTLELGDSALYLCASSPGTEGYGYTFGSGTRLTVV.

A few counts support this clone. J is TRBJ2-3 and V is TRBV10-3, with D possibly matching TRBD2 (5 bases). The CDR3 consists of 15 residues. Trimming shortened V by 7 bases and J by 0 bases, and 14 bases separated the two germline ends. Germline values: CDR1 ENHRY, CDR2 SYGVKD. This CDR3 is CAINADSPSTDTQYF. The CDR3 DNA is TGTGCCATCAATGCGGACTCTCCGAGCACAGATACGCAGTATTTT.

The chain is built from TRBV5-6 and TRBJ1-5, with a weak D call TRBD1 (6 bases). V was cut by 4 bases and J by 2 bases, with 13 bases left in between. CDR1 is SGHDT, CDR2 YYEEEE, per germline. The length of the CDR3 is 15 residues. The CDR3 nucleotides are TGTGCCAGCAGCCGGAGGGGACAAGGCAATCAGCCCCAGCATTTT. Its translation is CASSRRGQGNQPQHF.

In this sample, this clone turned up a few times. The chain joins TRBV5-1 to TRBJ2-7, with 8 bases that match TRBD1. The CDR3 loop spans 13 amino acids. Trimming took 4 bases from V and 5 from J; bases not matched to a gene: 5. The germline CDR1 and CDR2 sequences are SGHRS and YFSETQ. DNA of the CDR3: TGCGCCAGCAGCCCCGGACAGGGAGACGAGCAGTACTTC. It encodes CASSPGQGDEQYF.

The chain is built from TRBV5-1 and TRBJ1-4; TRBD1 is a possible D gene (6 bases). This CDR3 has 14 amino acids. CDR1 and CDR2 (germline): SGHRS, YFSETQ. V was shortened by 4 bases and J by 7 bases, with 14 bases between the two germline ends. CDR3 in amino acids: CASSPTGGGEKLFF. The CDR3 DNA reads as TGCGCCAGCAGCCCGACAGGAGGAGGTGAAAAACTGTTTTTT.